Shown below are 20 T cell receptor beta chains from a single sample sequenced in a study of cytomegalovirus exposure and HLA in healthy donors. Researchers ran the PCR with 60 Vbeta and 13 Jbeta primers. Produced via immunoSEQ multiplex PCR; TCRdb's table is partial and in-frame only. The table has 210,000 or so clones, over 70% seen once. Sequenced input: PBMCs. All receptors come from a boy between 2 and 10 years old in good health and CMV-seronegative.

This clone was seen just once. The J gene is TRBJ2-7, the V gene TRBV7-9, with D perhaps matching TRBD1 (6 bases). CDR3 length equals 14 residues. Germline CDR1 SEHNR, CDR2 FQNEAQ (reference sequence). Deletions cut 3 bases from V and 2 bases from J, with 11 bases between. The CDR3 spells CASSFRDTPYEQYF. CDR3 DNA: TGTGCCAGCAGCTTCCGGGACACCCCCTACGAGCAGTACTTC.

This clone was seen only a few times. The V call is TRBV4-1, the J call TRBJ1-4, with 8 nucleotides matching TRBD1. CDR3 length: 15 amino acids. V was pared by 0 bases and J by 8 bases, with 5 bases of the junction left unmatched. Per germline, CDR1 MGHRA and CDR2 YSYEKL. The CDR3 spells CASSQDRDRHEKLFF. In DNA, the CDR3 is TGCGCCAGCAGCCAAGACCGGGACAGGCACGAAAAACTGTTTTTT.

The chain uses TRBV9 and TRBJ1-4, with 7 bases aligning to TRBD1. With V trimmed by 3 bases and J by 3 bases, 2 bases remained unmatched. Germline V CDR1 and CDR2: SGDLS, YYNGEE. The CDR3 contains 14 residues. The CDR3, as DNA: TGTGCCAGCAGCGCGGGACAGTCTAATGAAAAACTGTTTTTT. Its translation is CASSAGQSNEKLFF.

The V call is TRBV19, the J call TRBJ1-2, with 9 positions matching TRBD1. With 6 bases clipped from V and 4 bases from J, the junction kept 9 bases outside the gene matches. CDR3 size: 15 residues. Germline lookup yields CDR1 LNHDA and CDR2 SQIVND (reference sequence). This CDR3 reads CASSQSGTGFYGYTF. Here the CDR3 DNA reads TGTGCCAGTAGCCAAAGCGGGACAGGGTTCTATGGCTACACCTTC.

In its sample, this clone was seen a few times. CDR3 residues: CASSGGTGGWTEAFF. For the CDR3, the DNA is TGCGCCAGCAGTGGAGGGACAGGGGGCTGGACTGAAGCTTTCTTT. J is TRBJ1-1 and V is TRBV10-1; 12 nucleotides agree with TRBD1. The CDR3 covers 15 residues. J gave up 5 bases and V 4 bases, and 5 bases lay outside the gene matches. From germline, CDR1 is WNHNN and CDR2 SYGVQD (reference sequence).

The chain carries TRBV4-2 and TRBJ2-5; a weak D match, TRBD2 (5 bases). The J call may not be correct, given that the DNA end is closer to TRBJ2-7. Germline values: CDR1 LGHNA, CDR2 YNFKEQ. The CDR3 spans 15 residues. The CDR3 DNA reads TGTGCCAGCAGCCAAGATACGGACTCCCACTACGAGCAGTACTTC. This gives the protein CASSQDTDSHYEQYF.

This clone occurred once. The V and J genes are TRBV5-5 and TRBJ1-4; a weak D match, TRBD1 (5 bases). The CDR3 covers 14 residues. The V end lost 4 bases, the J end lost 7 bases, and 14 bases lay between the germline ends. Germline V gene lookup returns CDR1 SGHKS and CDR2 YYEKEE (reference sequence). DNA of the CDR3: TGTGCCAGCAGCCTTAGGGGCCAGGCTGAAAAACTGTTTTTT. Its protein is CASSLRGQAEKLFF.

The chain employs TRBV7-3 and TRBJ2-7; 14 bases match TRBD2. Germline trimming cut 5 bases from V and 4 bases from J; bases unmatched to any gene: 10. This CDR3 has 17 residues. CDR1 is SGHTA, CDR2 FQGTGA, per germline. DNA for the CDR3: TGTGCCAGCAGCCCGACTAGCGGGGGGGCCGGGAGGTACGAGCAGTACTTC. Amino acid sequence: CASSPTSGGAGRYEQYF.

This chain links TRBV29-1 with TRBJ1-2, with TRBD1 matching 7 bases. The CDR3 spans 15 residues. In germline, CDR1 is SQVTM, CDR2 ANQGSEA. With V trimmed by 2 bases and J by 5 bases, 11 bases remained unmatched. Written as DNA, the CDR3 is TGCAGCGTTGAATTCCACAGACAGGGAAAATATGGCTACACCTTC. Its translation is CSVEFHRQGKYGYTF.

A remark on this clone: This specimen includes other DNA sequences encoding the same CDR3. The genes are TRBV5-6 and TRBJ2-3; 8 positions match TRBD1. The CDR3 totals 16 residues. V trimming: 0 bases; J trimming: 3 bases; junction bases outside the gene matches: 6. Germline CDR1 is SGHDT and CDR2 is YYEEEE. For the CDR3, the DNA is TGTGCCAGCAGCTTGGGGTTTGGACAGGGTACAGATACGCAGTATTTT. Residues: CASSLGFGQGTDTQYF.

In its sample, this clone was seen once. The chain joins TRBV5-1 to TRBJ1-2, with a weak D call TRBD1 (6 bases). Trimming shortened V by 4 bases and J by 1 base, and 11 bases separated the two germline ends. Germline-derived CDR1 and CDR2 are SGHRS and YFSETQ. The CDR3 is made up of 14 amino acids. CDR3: CASSADRSNYGYTF. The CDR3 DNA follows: TGCGCCAGCAGCGCCGACAGGAGTAACTATGGCTACACCTTC.

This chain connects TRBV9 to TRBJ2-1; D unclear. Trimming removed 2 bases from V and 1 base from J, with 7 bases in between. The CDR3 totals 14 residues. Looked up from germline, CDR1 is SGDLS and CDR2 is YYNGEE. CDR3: CASSVRGSYNEQFF. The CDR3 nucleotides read TGTGCCAGCAGCGTCAGAGGTTCCTACAATGAGCAGTTCTTC.

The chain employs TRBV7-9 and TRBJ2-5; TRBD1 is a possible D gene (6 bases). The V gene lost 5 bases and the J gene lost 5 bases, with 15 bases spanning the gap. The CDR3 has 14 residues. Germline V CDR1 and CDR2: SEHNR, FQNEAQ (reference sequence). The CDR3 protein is CASSPGDNRETQYF. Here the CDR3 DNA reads TGTGCCAGCAGCCCCGGGGACAACCGGGAGACCCAGTACTTC.

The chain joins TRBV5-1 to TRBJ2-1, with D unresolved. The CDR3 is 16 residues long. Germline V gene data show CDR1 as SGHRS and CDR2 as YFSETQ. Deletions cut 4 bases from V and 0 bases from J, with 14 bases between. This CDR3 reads CASSPWYHYSYNEQFF. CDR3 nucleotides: TGCGCCAGCAGCCCTTGGTACCACTACTCCTACAATGAGCAGTTCTTC.

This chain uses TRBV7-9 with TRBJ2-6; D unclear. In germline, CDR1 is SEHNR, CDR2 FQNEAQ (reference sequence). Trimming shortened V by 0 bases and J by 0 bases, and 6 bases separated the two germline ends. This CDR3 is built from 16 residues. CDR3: CASSLARLSGANVLTF. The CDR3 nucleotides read TGTGCCAGCAGCTTAGCTCGTCTCTCTGGGGCCAACGTCCTGACTTTC.

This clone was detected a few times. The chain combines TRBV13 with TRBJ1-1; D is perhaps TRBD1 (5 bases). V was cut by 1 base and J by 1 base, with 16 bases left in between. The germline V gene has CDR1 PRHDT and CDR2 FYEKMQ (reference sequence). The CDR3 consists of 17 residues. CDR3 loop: CASSLVAGRIRNTEAFF. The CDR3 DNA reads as TGTGCCAGCAGCTTAGTGGCAGGGAGGATTCGGAACACTGAAGCTTTCTTT.

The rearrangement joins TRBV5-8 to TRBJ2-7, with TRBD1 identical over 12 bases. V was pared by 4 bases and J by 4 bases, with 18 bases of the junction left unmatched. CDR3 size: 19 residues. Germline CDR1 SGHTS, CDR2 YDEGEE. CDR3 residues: CASSVPRDRGPIRAYEQYF. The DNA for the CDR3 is TGTGCCAGCAGCGTGCCCCGGGACAGGGGGCCAATTAGGGCTTACGAGCAGTACTTC.

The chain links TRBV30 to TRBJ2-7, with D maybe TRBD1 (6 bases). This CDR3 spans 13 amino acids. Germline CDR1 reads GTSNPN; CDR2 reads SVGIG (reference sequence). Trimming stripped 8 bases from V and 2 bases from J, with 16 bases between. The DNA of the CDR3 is TGTGCCCTTAACTCAGGGGATGCCTACGAGCAGTACTTC. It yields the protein CALNSGDAYEQYF.

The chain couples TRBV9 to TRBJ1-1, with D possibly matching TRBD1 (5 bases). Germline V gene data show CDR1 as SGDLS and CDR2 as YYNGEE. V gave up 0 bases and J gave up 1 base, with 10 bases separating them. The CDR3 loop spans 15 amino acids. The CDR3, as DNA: TGTGCCAGCAGCGTAGAGGGGACTAAGAACACTGAAGCTTTCTTT. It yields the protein CASSVEGTKNTEAFF.

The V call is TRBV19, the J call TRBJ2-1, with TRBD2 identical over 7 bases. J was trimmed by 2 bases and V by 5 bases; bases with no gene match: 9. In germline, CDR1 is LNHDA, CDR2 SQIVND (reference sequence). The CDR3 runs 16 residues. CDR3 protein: CASSPSPSGPYNEQFF. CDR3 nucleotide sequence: TGTGCCAGTAGTCCCTCTCCTAGCGGTCCCTACAATGAGCAGTTCTTC.